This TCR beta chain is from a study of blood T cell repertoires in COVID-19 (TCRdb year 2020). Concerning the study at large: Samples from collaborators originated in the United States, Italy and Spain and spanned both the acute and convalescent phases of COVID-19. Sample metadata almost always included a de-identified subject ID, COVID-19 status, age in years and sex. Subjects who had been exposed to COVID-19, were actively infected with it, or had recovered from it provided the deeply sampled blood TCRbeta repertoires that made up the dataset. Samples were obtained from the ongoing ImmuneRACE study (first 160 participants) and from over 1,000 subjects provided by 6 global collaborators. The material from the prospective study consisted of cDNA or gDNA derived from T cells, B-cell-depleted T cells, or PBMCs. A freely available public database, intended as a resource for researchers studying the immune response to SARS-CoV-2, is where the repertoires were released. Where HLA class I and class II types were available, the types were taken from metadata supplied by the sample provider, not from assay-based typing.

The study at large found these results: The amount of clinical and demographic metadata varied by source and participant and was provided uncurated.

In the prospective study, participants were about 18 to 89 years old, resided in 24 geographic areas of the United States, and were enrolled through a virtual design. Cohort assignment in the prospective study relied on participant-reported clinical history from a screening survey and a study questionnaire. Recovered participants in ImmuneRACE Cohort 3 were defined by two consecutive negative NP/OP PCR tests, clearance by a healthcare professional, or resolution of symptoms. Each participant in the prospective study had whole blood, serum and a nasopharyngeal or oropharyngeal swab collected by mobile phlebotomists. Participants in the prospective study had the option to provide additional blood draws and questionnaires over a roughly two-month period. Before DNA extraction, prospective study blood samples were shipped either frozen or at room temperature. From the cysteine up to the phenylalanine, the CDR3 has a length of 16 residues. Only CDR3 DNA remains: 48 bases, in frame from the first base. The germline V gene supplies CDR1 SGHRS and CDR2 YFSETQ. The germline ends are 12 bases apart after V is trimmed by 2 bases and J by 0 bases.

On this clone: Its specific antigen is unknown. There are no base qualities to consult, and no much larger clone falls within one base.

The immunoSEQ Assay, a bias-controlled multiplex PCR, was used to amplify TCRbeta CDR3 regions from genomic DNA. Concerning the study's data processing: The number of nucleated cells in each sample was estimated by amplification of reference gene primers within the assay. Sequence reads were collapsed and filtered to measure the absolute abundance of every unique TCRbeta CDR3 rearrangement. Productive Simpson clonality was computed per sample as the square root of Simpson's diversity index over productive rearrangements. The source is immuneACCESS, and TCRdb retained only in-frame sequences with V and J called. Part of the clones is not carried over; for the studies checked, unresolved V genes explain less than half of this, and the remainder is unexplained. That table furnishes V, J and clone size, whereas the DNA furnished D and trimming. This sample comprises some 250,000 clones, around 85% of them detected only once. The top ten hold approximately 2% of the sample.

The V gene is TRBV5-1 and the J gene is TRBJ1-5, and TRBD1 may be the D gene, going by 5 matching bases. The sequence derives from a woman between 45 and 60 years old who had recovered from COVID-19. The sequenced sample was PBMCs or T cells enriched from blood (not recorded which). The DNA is TGCGCCAGCAGCTTAAATGGGGGGGTTAGCAATCAGCCCCAGCATTTT. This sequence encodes CASSLNGGVSNQPQHF.